Shown below are 28 T cell receptor beta chains from a single sample sequenced in a study of breast tumors, draining lymph nodes, adjacent tissues. MiXCR, applied by TCRdb to the multiplex PCR reads, yields one record per CDR3 protein. The sample holds 250,000 or so distinct CDR3 sequences; 30% to 35% are singletons and the top ten take 0.85% to 1.3%. The lymph nodes were axillary draining lymph nodes from breast cancer patients. The sequenced material came from axillary lymph node tissue. These TCRs come from a female donor with breast cancer. Some clones in this sample may be carry-over from other donors' samples.

V usage is TRBV11-2 and J usage is TRBJ2-1, with TRBD2 as a possible D gene (6 bases). CDR1 SGHAT and CDR2 FQNNGV come from the germline V gene. V was pared by 1 base and J by 6 bases, with 19 bases between. The CDR3 has 17 residues. CDR3 region: CASSLGFPGTAPNEQFF. The CDR3 DNA is TGTGCCAGCAGCTTAGGATTCCCCGGGACTGCCCCCAATGAGCAGTTCTTC.

This clonotype was seen more than once but under ten times. The chain recombines TRBV30 with TRBJ2-7; 9 bases line up with TRBD1. From germline, CDR1 is GTSNPN and CDR2 SVGIG (reference sequence). V shed 2 bases, J shed 2 bases, and the junction held 7 bases outside the gene matches. CDR3 length: 15 residues. CDR3 amino acids: CAWSPHGTGTYEQYF. CDR3 DNA sequence: TGTGCCTGGAGTCCGCACGGGACAGGGACCTACGAGCAGTACTTC. Full variable domain (missing parts from reference TRBV30 and TRBJ2-7): SQTIHQWPATLVQPVGSPLSLECTVEGTSNPNLYWYRQAAGRGLQLLFYSVGIGQISSEVPQNLSASRPQDRQFILSSKKLLLSDSGFYLCAWSPHGTGTYEQYFGPGTRLTVT.

Concerning this clonotype itself: The junction does not match germline at one end; this may be a read error. The V gene is TRBV7-7, the J gene TRBJ1-4, with D possibly matching TRBD1 (5 bases). The germline V gene encodes CDR1 SSHAT and CDR2 FNYEAQ (reference sequence). There are 13 residues in the CDR3. The DNA of the CDR3 is TGTGCTAGCAGCTTTTGTGGCAGGGCGCTGGTTGCCTTT. As protein: CASSFCGRALVAF.

This clonotype was detected ten times or more. The chain combines TRBV6-1 with TRBJ2-1, with 8 bases lining up with TRBD1. CDR3 length: 13 residues. The germline V gene has CDR1 MNHNS and CDR2 SASEGT. J lost 5 bases, V lost 7 bases, and 4 bases had no gene match. This chain's CDR3 is CASNRGQDNEQFF. The CDR3 region has the DNA TGTGCCAGCAACAGGGGACAGGACAATGAGCAGTTCTTC.

This clonotype was counted only a few times. A read error is possible here, since a much larger clone lies one base away. J is TRBJ2-7 and V is TRBV11-2, with D perhaps matching TRBD2 (7 bases). Deletions cut 0 bases from V and 7 bases from J, with 16 bases between. CDR3 length equals 15 residues. CDR1 and CDR2 from the germline V gene are SGHAT and FQNNGV. The CDR3 spells CASSLDGGAVREQYF. The CDR3, as DNA: TGTGCCAGCAGCTTAGATGGGGGGGCCGTACGGGAGCAGTACTTC.

The V call is TRBV18, the J call TRBJ2-7, with 7 bases identical to TRBD2. The ends lost 10 bases at V and 2 bases at J; junction bases unmatched: 11. CDR1 is KGHSH, CDR2 LQKENI, per germline. The CDR3 loop spans 14 amino acids. This chain's CDR3 is CATSDGRSTYEQYF. DNA for the CDR3: TGTGCCACCTCCGACGGGAGGTCGACCTACGAGCAGTACTTC.

With respect to this clonotype: With a much larger clone just one base away, this may be a read error. V is TRBV19 and J is TRBJ2-7, with TRBD1 matching 9 bases. The CDR3 spans 15 residues. CDR1 LNHDA and CDR2 SQIVND come from the germline V gene (reference sequence). CDR3 DNA: TGTGCCGGTAGTAACAACAGGGGGCGCGGCTACGAGCAGTACTTC. Protein sequence: CAGSNNRGRGYEQYF.

The chain uses TRBV15 and TRBJ1-1; D remains ambiguous. Trimming removed 8 bases from V and 1 base from J, with 11 bases in between. Germline V gene data show CDR1 as LNHNV and CDR2 as YYDKDF (reference sequence). The CDR3 has 13 amino acids. CDR3 region: CATRFEKNTEAFF. The DNA of the CDR3 is TGTGCCACCCGGTTCGAGAAGAACACTGAAGCTTTCTTT.

A word on this clonotype: An end of the junction does not agree with germline; a read error may underlie this. V gene TRBV10-3 combines with J gene TRBJ1-5, with a tentative D call TRBD1 (5 bases). Germline V gene data show CDR1 as ENHRY and CDR2 as SYGVKD. The CDR3 is 14 residues long. Written as DNA, the CDR3 is TGTGCCATCAGTGACTCAAGGGGCAATGAGCCCCAGCATTTT. This sequence encodes CAISDSRGNEPQHF.

This clonotype has ten or more counts. The chain carries TRBV7-8 and TRBJ2-3; 14 bases are a match to TRBD2. This CDR3 has 17 amino acids. From germline, CDR1 is SGHVS and CDR2 FQNEAQ. V was pared by 2 bases and J by 2 bases, with 3 bases of the junction left unmatched. CDR3 residues: CASSLRLAGGDTDTQYF. Written as DNA, the CDR3 is TGTGCCAGCAGCTTAAGACTAGCGGGAGGGGACACAGATACGCAGTATTTT.

This clonotype was detected ten times or more. The chain is built from TRBV7-9 and TRBJ2-7, with D unresolved. The germline V gene encodes CDR1 SEHNR and CDR2 FQNEAQ (reference sequence). The CDR3 sequence is 12 residues long. V was cut by 4 bases and J by 5 bases, with 9 bases left in between. DNA for the CDR3: TGTGCCAGCAGCTCCGGCCTAAACGAGCAGTACTTC. Its protein product is CASSSGLNEQYF.

A word on this clonotype: Since the CDR3 does not end with the conserved phenylalanine or tryptophan, this likely comes from a read error. The DNA is omitted, as the CDR3 cannot be located on it reliably, and the CDR3 follows TCRdb's listing. The J gene is TRBJ2-5, the V gene TRBV12-5; TRBD1 is taken as the D call from the table, unchecked against the DNA. From its first to its last residue, the CDR3 has 11 amino acids. The germline V gene encodes CDR1 LGHNT and CDR2 FRNRAP. CDR3 in amino acids: CASGLVRRGAG.

This clonotype was seen many times. V is TRBV7-9 and J is TRBJ2-1; D possibly uses TRBD1 or TRBD2 (5 bases each). This CDR3 has 14 residues. Germline V gives CDR1 SEHNR, CDR2 FQNEAQ (reference sequence). Trimming removed 4 bases from V and 9 bases from J, with 16 bases in between. CDR3 nucleotides: TGTGCCAGCAGCTACACGGGGCGCGCCGGTGAGCAGTTCTTC. Translating gives CASSYTGRAGEQFF.

This chain joins TRBV24-1 and TRBJ1-5; unclear D gene. This CDR3 is built from 19 residues. The V gene's germline CDR1 is KGHDR and CDR2 SFDVKD. Between the trimmed V and J ends, which lost 0 bases and 5 bases, there was a span of 22 bases. The CDR3 is CATSDLHILQAPKYQPQHF. The CDR3 coding sequence is TGTGCCACCAGTGATTTGCACATACTCCAAGCCCCAAAATATCAGCCCCAGCATTTT.

In this sample, this clonotype turned up once. The CDR3 protein is CASSSSGVGSPLHF. The CDR3 bases are TGTGCCAGCAGCTCCTCAGGGGTGGGGTCACCCCTCCACTTT. The chain employs TRBV7-8 and TRBJ1-6, with a weak D call TRBD1 (6 bases). V was trimmed by 4 bases and J by 10 bases, leaving 14 bases between them. CDR1 SGHVS and CDR2 FQNEAQ come from the germline V gene. This CDR3 is 14 amino acids long.

This clonotype was seen at least ten times. The rearrangement links TRBV29-1 to TRBJ1-3; 7 bases agree with TRBD1. CDR3 length equals 12 residues. The V gene's germline CDR1 is SQVTM and CDR2 ANQGSEA. V shed 6 bases, J shed 4 bases, and the junction held 3 bases outside the gene matches. This chain's CDR3 is CSVGTVGNTIYF. The CDR3 DNA reads TGCAGCGTCGGGACAGTCGGAAACACCATATATTTT.

This clonotype was seen ten or more times. The chain uses TRBV7-8 and TRBJ2-7; 10 bases match TRBD1. Germline CDR1 is SGHVS and CDR2 is FQNEAQ. Trimming cost V 5 bases and J 0 bases; bases outside gene matches: 4. This CDR3 region has 15 residues. CDR3: CASSPGTGASYEQYF. DNA for the CDR3: TGTGCCAGCAGCCCTGGGACAGGGGCCTCCTACGAGCAGTACTTC.

Only one count was recorded for this clonotype. Being one base from a much bigger clone, this may be a read error. This CDR3 is missing its conserved last phenylalanine or tryptophan, likely due to a read error. This rearrangement joins TRBV12-3 or TRBV12-4 to TRBJ2-7; D ambiguous. CDR3 length: 13 residues. V lost 1 base to trimming and J lost 3 bases, with 7 bases between them. Here the CDR3 DNA reads TGTGCCAGCAGTTTAGGCCGTCGCTACGAGCAGTACATC. Its protein product is CASSLGRRYEQYI.

At least ten counts were recorded for this clonotype. This sequence joins TRBV11-2 and TRBJ2-1; 9 positions agree with TRBD2. With 5 bases clipped from V and 6 bases from J, the junction kept 8 bases outside the gene matches. Germline loops: CDR1 SGHAT, CDR2 FQNNGV. There are 15 residues in the CDR3. The CDR3 sequence is CASSTGLAALNEQFF. The CDR3 DNA sequence: TGTGCCAGCAGCACGGGACTAGCTGCGCTCAATGAGCAGTTCTTC.

This clonotype was observed at least ten times. The genes are TRBV20-1 and TRBJ2-5; 8 bases are a match to TRBD2. The CDR3 spans 15 residues. CDR1 is DFQATT and CDR2 is SNEGSKA in the germline V gene (reference sequence). J was trimmed by 5 bases and V by 6 bases; bases with no gene match: 14. CDR3 in amino acids: CSAPQRERSTETQYF. In DNA form, the CDR3 reads TGCAGTGCGCCACAGCGGGAGCGGTCGACGGAGACCCAGTACTTC.

This clonotype appeared once. A much larger clone differs by one base, so this may be a read error. This sequence joins TRBV6-1 and TRBJ1-2; D might be TRBD1 (6 bases). Trimming took off 5 bases at V and 2 bases at J, with 15 bases between the two ends. This CDR3 has 15 residues. Germline V gene data show CDR1 as MNHNS and CDR2 as SASEGT. The CDR3: CASSLQTDSNYGYTF. As DNA, the CDR3 is TGTGCCAGCAGTCTTCAGACGGACAGCAACTATGGCTACACCTTC.

This clonotype was counted a few times. This may stem from a read error, because a much larger clone lies one nucleotide away. V is TRBV6-9 and J is TRBJ1-5; D not resolved. In germline, CDR1 is MNHGY, CDR2 SVAAGI. The CDR3 contains 16 residues. The chain's CDR3 is CASSHSSFGGRQPQHF. The DNA of the CDR3 is TGTGCCAGCAGTCATTCGAGCTTTGGAGGACGTCAGCCCCAGCATTTT.

There are many counts of this clonotype. The V gene is TRBV30, the J gene TRBJ1-5, with a possible D match to TRBD1 (6 bases). This CDR3 is 16 amino acids long. The germline CDR1 and CDR2 sequences are GTSNPN and SVGIG (reference sequence). Trimming stripped 0 bases from V and 4 bases from J, with 16 bases between. Here the CDR3 DNA reads TGTGCCTGGAGTGTCAAACAGGGATCGATGAATCAGCCCCAGCATTTT. As protein: CAWSVKQGSMNQPQHF.

Ten or more counts support this clonotype. CDR3 amino acids: CASSSRRGDQPQHF. CDR3 nucleotide sequence: TGTGCCAGCAGCTCCAGGCGGGGGGACCAGCCCCAGCATTTT. This chain joins TRBV5-6 and TRBJ1-5, with a tentative D call TRBD1 (5 bases). The V gene's germline CDR1 is SGHDT and CDR2 YYEEEE. This CDR3 has 14 amino acids. Trimming shortened V by 3 bases and J by 7 bases, and 14 bases separated the two germline ends.

The table lists this clonotype with many counts. V and J are TRBV20-1 and TRBJ2-1; D might be TRBD1 or TRBD2, each matching 5 bases. The CDR3 runs 11 residues. V shed 0 bases and J shed 12 bases, with 9 bases lying between them. Germline values: CDR1 DFQATT, CDR2 SNEGSKA (reference sequence). The CDR3 DNA follows: TGCAGTGCTAGAGATCAGAGGGGGCAGTTCTTC. Its protein product is CSARDQRGQFF.

Notes on this clonotype: A much more abundant neighbour one base away suggests this may be a read error. The chain joins TRBV4-3 to TRBJ1-2; 7 bases line up with TRBD1. Germline V lookup: CDR1 LGHNA, CDR2 YSLEER. The CDR3 spans 14 residues. CDR3 residues: CASGQVDRDYGYTF. The CDR3 DNA reads TGCGCCAGCGGCCAAGTAGACAGGGATTACGGCTACACCTTC.

Remarks on this clonotype: Being one base from a much bigger clone, this may be a read error. The chain uses TRBV6-4 and TRBJ2-2; no clear D. From germline, CDR1 is MRHNA and CDR2 SNTAGT. This CDR3 contains 13 residues. Trimming left V 7 bases short and J 0 bases short, with 6 bases between. The CDR3 is CASTSANTGELFF. The CDR3 nucleotides are TGTGCCAGCACAAGCGCGAACACCGGGGAGCTGTTTTTT.

The table lists this clonotype with many counts. The chain employs TRBV7-9 and TRBJ2-1, with TRBD2 as a possible D gene (6 bases). The V and J ends lost 3 bases and 6 bases respectively, with 15 bases between them. Per germline, CDR1 SEHNR and CDR2 FQNEAQ (reference sequence). The CDR3 spans 15 residues. CDR3 amino acids: CASSFRTNEVNEQFF. The CDR3 nucleotides are TGTGCCAGCAGCTTCAGGACTAATGAGGTCAATGAGCAGTTCTTC. Full variable domain (rest looked up from reference TRBV7-9 and TRBJ2-1): DTGVSQNPRHKITKRGQNVTFRCDPISEHNRLYWYRQTLGQGPEFLTYFQNEAQLEKSRLLSDRFSAERPKGSFSTLEIQRTEQGDSAMYLCASSFRTNEVNEQFFGPGTRLTVL.